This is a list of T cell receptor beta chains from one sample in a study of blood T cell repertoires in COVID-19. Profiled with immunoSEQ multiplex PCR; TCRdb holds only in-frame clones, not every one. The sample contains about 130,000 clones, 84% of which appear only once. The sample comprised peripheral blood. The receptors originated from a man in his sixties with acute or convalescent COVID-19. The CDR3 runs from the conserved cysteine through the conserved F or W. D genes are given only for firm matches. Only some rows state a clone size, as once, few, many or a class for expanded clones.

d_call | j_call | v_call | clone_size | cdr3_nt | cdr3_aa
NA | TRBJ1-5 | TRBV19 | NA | TGTGCCAGTAGTACCCCCGGACAGATTACTAATAGCAATCAGCCCCAGCATTTT | CASSTPGQITNSNQPQHF
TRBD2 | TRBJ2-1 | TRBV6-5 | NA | TGTGCCAGTACCAACGGGGGGATAAACAATGAGCAGTTCTTC | CASTNGGINNEQFF
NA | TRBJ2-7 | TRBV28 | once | TGTGCCAGCAGAACCGGGTGGACCTACGAGCAGTACTTC | CASRTGWTYEQYF
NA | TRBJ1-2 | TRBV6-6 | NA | TGTGCCAGCAGTCCGAAGCGGACAGTCCTAGACTACACCTTC | CASSPKRTVLDYTF
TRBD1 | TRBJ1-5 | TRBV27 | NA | TGTGCCAGCAGTCCGACGGACAGGGGCAATCAGCCCCAGCATTTT | CASSPTDRGNQPQHF
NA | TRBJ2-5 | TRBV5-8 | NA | TGTGCCAGCACACCGTTAGCGTACCTCGAGACCCAGTACTTC | CASTPLAYLETQYF
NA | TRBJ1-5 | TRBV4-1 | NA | TGCGCCAGCAGCCAAGAAGTATCCGAGCAGCCCCAGCATTTT | CASSQEVSEQPQHF
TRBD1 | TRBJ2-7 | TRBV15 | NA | TGTGCCACCAGCAGATTGGGGACAGGGGGTACCTACGAGCAGTACTTC | CATSRLGTGGTYEQYF
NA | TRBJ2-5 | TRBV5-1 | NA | TGCGCCAGCAGCAATGGACACCTTGGAGAGACCCAGTACTTC | CASSNGHLGETQYF
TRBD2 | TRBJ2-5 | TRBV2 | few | TGTGCCAGCAGTGCCCTAGCGGGGGAAAAGACCCAGTACTTC | CASSALAGEKTQYF
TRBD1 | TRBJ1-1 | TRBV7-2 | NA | TGTGCCAGCAGCTTCACAGGGGGCTTAAACACTGAAGCTTTCTTT | CASSFTGGLNTEAFF
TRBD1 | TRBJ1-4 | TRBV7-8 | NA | TGTGCCAGCAGCACTGCCGGGACAGGAAATGAAAAACTGTTTTTT | CASSTAGTGNEKLFF
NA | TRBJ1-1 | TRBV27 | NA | TGTGCCAGCAACCTCGGAGGACGGGTGAACACTGAAGCTTTCTTT | CASNLGGRVNTEAFF
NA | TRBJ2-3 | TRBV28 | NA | TGTGCCAGCAATCCACTCCGGGGGACAGATACGCAGTATTTT | CASNPLRGTDTQYF
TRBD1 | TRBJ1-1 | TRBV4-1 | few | TGCGCCAGCAGTCAGGTCCCTACGATGGGGACAGTGGCTTTCTTT | CASSQVPTMGTVAFF
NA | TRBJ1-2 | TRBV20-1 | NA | TGCAGTGCTAGAGGAACTTATGGCTACACCTTC | CSARGTYGYTF
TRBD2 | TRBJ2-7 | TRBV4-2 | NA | TGTGCCAGCAGCCAAAGACTAGCGGGGGGCTCGAGCGAGCAGTACTTC | CASSQRLAGGSSEQYF
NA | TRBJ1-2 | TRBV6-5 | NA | TGTGCCAGCTGGGGCCCGGAACTGTATGGCTACACCTTC | CASWGPELYGYTF
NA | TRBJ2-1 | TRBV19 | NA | TGTGCCACCCGGACAGCTTACAATGAGCAGTTCTTC | CATRTAYNEQFF
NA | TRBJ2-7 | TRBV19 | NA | TGTGCCAGTAGTATAGACGGGAGTGGCTACGAGCAGTACTTC | CASSIDGSGYEQYF
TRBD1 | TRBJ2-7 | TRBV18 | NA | TGTGCCAGCTCACTGGGACAGCCCTACGAGCAGTACTTC | CASSLGQPYEQYF
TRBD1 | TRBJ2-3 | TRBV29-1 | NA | TGCAGCGTCACAAGGACAGGGCGCACAGATACGCAGTATTTT | CSVTRTGRTDTQYF
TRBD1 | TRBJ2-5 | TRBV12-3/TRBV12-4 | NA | TGTGCCAGCAGGAAGACAGGGCAAGAGACCCAGTACTTC | CASRKTGQETQYF
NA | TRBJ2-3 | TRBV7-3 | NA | TGTGCCAGCAGCACTTCGGCAGCGGTAGATACGCAGTATTTT | CASSTSAAVDTQYF
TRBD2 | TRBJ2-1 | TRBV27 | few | TGTGCCAGCAGTTTACAAAGACTAGCGGGAGACTACAATGAGCAGTTCTTC | CASSLQRLAGDYNEQFF
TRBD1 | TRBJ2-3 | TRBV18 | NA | TGTGCCAGCTCACGTACAGGGGGCGAGGGAATGTATACGCAGTATTTT | CASSRTGGEGMYTQYF
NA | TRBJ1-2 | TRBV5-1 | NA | TGCGCCAGCAGCGTGGACATAAACTATGGCTACACCTTC | CASSVDINYGYTF
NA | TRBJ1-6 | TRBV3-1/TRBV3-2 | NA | TGTGCCAGCAGCCCCCTTTACGACACTAATTCACCCCTCCACTTT | CASSPLYDTNSPLHF
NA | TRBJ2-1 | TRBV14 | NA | TGTGCCAGCAGCCAAGATTATCGTAGGAGTGAGCAGTTCTTC | CASSQDYRRSEQFF
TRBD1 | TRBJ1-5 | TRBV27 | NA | TGTGCCAGCAGTGGGATTGCCGGGACAGGGGGTCAGCCCCAGCATTTT | CASSGIAGTGGQPQHF
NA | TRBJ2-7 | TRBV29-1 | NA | TGCAGCGTCTCACCCGGACCCAAAGGGGGAAGTGAGCAGTACTTC | CSVSPGPKGGSEQYF
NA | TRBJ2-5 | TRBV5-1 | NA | TGCGCCAGCAGCTTAGGGGGGGATCCTCGTGAGACCCAGTACTTC | CASSLGGDPRETQYF
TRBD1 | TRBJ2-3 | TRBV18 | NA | TGTGCCAGCTCACTTGGGACAGGGTTGGATACGCAGTATTTT | CASSLGTGLDTQYF
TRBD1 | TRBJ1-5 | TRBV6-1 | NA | TGTGCCAGCAGTGAAGGACAGGGAAGGAATCAGCCCCAGCATTTT | CASSEGQGRNQPQHF
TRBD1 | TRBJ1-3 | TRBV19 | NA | TGTGCCAGTAGTACCGACAGGGCGGGAAACACCATATATTTT | CASSTDRAGNTIYF
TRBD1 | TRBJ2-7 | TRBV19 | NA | TGTGCCAGTAGTATTCCGGGACAGACCTCTACGAGCCGGTACTTC | CASSIPGQTSTSRYF
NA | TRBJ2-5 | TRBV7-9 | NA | TGTGCCAGCAGCGCCAGGGGTGGGGGCACCTTACAAGAGACCCAGTACTTC | CASSARGGGTLQETQYF
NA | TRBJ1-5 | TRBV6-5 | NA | TGTGCCAGCAGCCACAACGCAGGGGAAGGCCAGCCCCAGCATTTT | CASSHNAGEGQPQHF
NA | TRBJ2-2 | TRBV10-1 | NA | TGCGCCAGCAGTCCAGGATTCAACACCGGGGAGCTGTTTTTT | CASSPGFNTGELFF
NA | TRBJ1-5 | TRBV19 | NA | TGTGCCAGTAGTATAAGGACAGCCCCCACGCGGTCTCAGCCCCAGCATTTT | CASSIRTAPTRSQPQHF
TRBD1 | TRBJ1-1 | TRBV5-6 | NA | TGTGCCAGCAGCCAGGGGGCGCGGGACACTGAAGCTTTCTTT | CASSQGARDTEAFF
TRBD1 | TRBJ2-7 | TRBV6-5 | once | TGTGCCAGCAGTTACGGGGACAGGGGCACGGGCGAGCAGTACTTC | CASSYGDRGTGEQYF
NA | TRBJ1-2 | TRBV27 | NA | TGTGCCAGCAGCTATACCCCCGGGGGGCGCGGTGGCTACACCTTC | CASSYTPGGRGGYTF
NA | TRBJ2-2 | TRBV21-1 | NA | TGTGCCAGCATCCCCCGAGGGGGACATGGGACCTACACCGGGGAGCTGTTTTTT | CASIPRGGHGTYTGELFF